A single sample is the source of the 23 T cell receptor beta chains below, sequenced in a study of T cell responses to AZD1222 COVID-19 vaccine. Assay: immunoSEQ multiplex PCR; the TCRdb copy retains only in-frame clones and omits some. Here the sample spans 99,000 or so clones, 82% being singletons. The sequencing here drew on peripheral blood, taken on day 0 of AZD1222 vaccination. All receptors come from an adult in good health.

This chain connects TRBV19 to TRBJ2-1, with 12 bases identical to TRBD1. This CDR3 contains 15 residues. Germline CDR1 LNHDA, CDR2 SQIVND (reference sequence). V was clipped by 5 bases and J by 6 bases; unmatched bases: 5. The CDR3 is CASSPGTGGINEQFF. The CDR3 DNA is TGTGCCAGTAGTCCGGGGACAGGGGGCATCAATGAGCAGTTCTTC.

The genes are TRBV6-5 and TRBJ1-2; D unclear. The V end lost 4 bases, the J end lost 7 bases, and 16 bases lay between the germline ends. The CDR3 is 14 amino acids. Germline-derived CDR1 and CDR2 are MNHEY and SVGAGI. As DNA, the CDR3 is TGTGCCAGCAGTTTCTCAGATCGGGTCCCTGGCTACACCTTC. It is translated as CASSFSDRVPGYTF.

The count of this clone is one. The chain couples TRBV4-2 to TRBJ2-1; 9 nucleotides match TRBD2. The CDR3 totals 16 residues. The germline CDR1 and CDR2 sequences are LGHNA and YNFKEQ. The trim removed 0 bases at V and 9 bases at J, leaving 9 bases unmatched. CDR3: CASSQDVAGATVEQFF. The CDR3 DNA reads as TGTGCCAGCAGCCAAGATGTAGCGGGGGCAACTGTTGAGCAGTTCTTC.

This CDR3 reads CASSQVRYETQYF. Written as DNA, the CDR3 is TGCGCCAGCAGCCAAGTCCGTTACGAGACCCAGTACTTC. The rearrangement uses TRBV4-3 and TRBJ2-5, with D unresolved. With 1 base removed from V and 5 bases from J, the gap between germline ends came to 8 bases. Per germline, CDR1 LGHNA and CDR2 YSLEER. CDR3 length equals 13 residues.

The V call is TRBV6-1, the J call TRBJ1-4; weak D call: TRBD1 (5 bases). V lost 2 bases and J 4 bases, leaving 14 bases between the germline ends. The length of the CDR3 is 16 residues. CDR1 and CDR2 from the germline V gene are MNHNS and SASEGT. Here the CDR3 reads CASSERWGRINEKLFF. The DNA of the CDR3 is TGTGCCAGCAGTGAAAGATGGGGCAGAATTAATGAAAAACTGTTTTTT.

The V call is TRBV5-8, the J call TRBJ1-1, with 8 bases matching TRBD1. The CDR3 is 14 residues long. Losses at the gene ends were 2 bases for V and 10 bases for J; bases not matched to a gene: 10. Germline CDR1 SGHTS, CDR2 YDEGEE. The chain's CDR3 is CASSLQGGLFVAFF. The DNA of the CDR3 is TGTGCCAGCAGCTTACAGGGGGGCCTTTTTGTAGCTTTCTTT.

The chain recombines TRBV6-5 with TRBJ1-1, with D tentatively TRBD1 (5 bases). This CDR3 is built from 13 residues. The V end lost 6 bases, the J end lost 13 bases, and 21 bases lay between the germline ends. Germline loops: CDR1 MNHEY, CDR2 SVGAGI. CDR3 loop: CASRGSGTLFDFF. DNA for the CDR3: TGTGCCAGCAGAGGGTCGGGGACCCTTTTTGATTTCTTT.

The chain joins TRBV11-2 to TRBJ2-7, with D uncertain. Looked up from germline, CDR1 is SGHAT and CDR2 is FQNNGV. The V gene lost 7 bases and the J gene lost 1 base, with 8 bases spanning the gap. This CDR3 region has 12 residues. CDR3 nucleotides: TGTGCCAGCAACCAGGAGTCCTACGAGCAGTACTTC. This gives the protein CASNQESYEQYF.

The chain links TRBV25-1 to TRBJ1-1; D remains unclear. Germline V gives CDR1 MGHDK, CDR2 SYGVNS. Trimming left V 5 bases short and J 0 bases short, with 10 bases between. The CDR3 has 14 amino acids. Here the CDR3 DNA reads TGTGCCAGCAGTCCGACGGGGATGAACACTGAAGCTTTCTTT. The encoded protein is CASSPTGMNTEAFF.

The V and J genes are TRBV5-5 and TRBJ1-5; no definite D call. The CDR3 is 13 residues long. Germline CDR1 reads SGHKS; CDR2 reads YYEKEE (reference sequence). Deletions cut 4 bases from V and 7 bases from J, with 12 bases between. In DNA, the CDR3 is TGTGCCAGCAGCCCCCTTTCGGGGCAGCCCCAGCATTTT. Its translation: CASSPLSGQPQHF.

This clone was counted a single time. CDR3 loop: CATSGVRGDGYTF. CDR3 sequence (DNA): TGTGCCACCAGCGGGGTCCGGGGGGATGGCTACACCTTC. This chain uses TRBV15 with TRBJ1-2; possibly TRBD1 for D (5 bases). The CDR3 is 13 amino acids. V was cut by 5 bases and J by 6 bases, with 13 bases left in between. CDR1 is LNHNV, CDR2 YYDKDF, per germline (reference sequence).

This sequence joins TRBV19 and TRBJ1-6, with D unresolved. The CDR3 has 14 amino acids. Trimming stripped 4 bases from V and 10 bases from J, with 14 bases between. Germline CDR1 is LNHDA and CDR2 is SQIVND (reference sequence). The chain's CDR3 is CASSNGRWESPLHF. CDR3 coding DNA: TGTGCCAGTAGTAATGGACGGTGGGAGTCACCCCTCCACTTT.

This chain links TRBV13 with TRBJ1-2; 8 positions match TRBD1. Per the germline V gene, CDR1 is PRHDT and CDR2 is FYEKMQ (reference sequence). The CDR3 spans 15 residues. Germline trimming cut 2 bases from V and 7 bases from J; bases unmatched to any gene: 9. In DNA, the CDR3 is TGTGCCAGCAGCTTAATAGGGGCAGGGGGCGGTGGCTACACCTTC. It specifies CASSLIGAGGGGYTF.

This chain joins TRBV6-5 and TRBJ1-1; 8 bases line up with TRBD1. The CDR3 is 14 residues long. V was clipped by 4 bases and J by 1 base; unmatched bases: 2. Germline-derived CDR1 and CDR2 are MNHEY and SVGAGI. The DNA of the CDR3 is TGTGCCAGCAGTTCGGGACAGGAGAACACTGAAGCTTTCTTT. The encoded protein is CASSSGQENTEAFF.

The chain is built from TRBV25-1 and TRBJ1-1; maybe TRBD1 (5 bases). CDR1 MGHDK and CDR2 SYGVNS come from the germline V gene. The CDR3 covers 13 residues. V was pared by 6 bases and J by 4 bases, with 12 bases between. Here the CDR3 DNA reads TGTGCCAGCAGCCCCCGTGGGGCCACTGAAGCTTTCTTT. It codes for CASSPRGATEAFF.

CDR3 sequence: CSVSPTGSQTQYF. CDR3 DNA sequence: TGCAGCGTCTCTCCGACGGGTTCCCAGACCCAGTACTTC. This chain uses TRBV29-1 with TRBJ2-5, with D unresolved. The CDR3 runs to 13 residues. Germline V gene data show CDR1 as SQVTM and CDR2 as ANQGSEA. V gave up 6 bases and J gave up 6 bases, with 17 bases separating them. The variable domain in full, with the rest retrieved from reference TRBV29-1 and TRBJ2-5, is SAVISQKPSRDICQRGTSLTIQCQVDSQVTMMFWYRQQPGQSLTLIATANQGSEATYESGFVIDKFPISRPNLTFSTLTVSNMSPEDSSIYLCSVSPTGSQTQYFGPGTRLLVL.

V is TRBV2 and J is TRBJ2-1; 13 nucleotides line up with TRBD2. This CDR3 has 15 amino acids. Germline CDR1 and CDR2: SNHLY and FYNNEI. J was trimmed by 2 bases and V by 7 bases; bases with no gene match: 2. The CDR3 DNA sequence: TGTGCCAGCAAGGGACTAGCGGGGACCTACAATGAGCAGTTCTTC. Translating gives CASKGLAGTYNEQFF.

The CDR3 protein is CASSQDYGSANYGYTF. The CDR3 region has the DNA TGCGCCAGCAGCCAAGACTACGGGAGCGCTAACTATGGCTACACCTTC. This sequence joins TRBV4-3 and TRBJ1-2; D gene ambiguous. Per germline, CDR1 LGHNA and CDR2 YSLEER. Trimming cost V 0 bases and J 0 bases, with 11 bases left between them. This CDR3 contains 16 residues.

The chain uses TRBV19 and TRBJ2-1, with D perhaps matching TRBD2 (6 bases). CDR3 length: 14 amino acids. Germline V lookup: CDR1 LNHDA, CDR2 SQIVND (reference sequence). V was clipped by 7 bases and J by 5 bases, with 15 bases between them. CDR3 sequence: CASNRGLKNNEQFF. The DNA for the CDR3 is TGTGCCAGTAACCGGGGGTTAAAAAACAATGAGCAGTTCTTC.

This rearrangement joins TRBV7-2 to TRBJ2-1; 8 nucleotides agree with TRBD2. The CDR3 consists of 13 residues. Germline V gene lookup returns CDR1 SGHTA and CDR2 FQGNSA. Trimming at V came to 6 bases and at J to 6 bases, leaving 4 bases not matched to a gene. CDR3 nucleotide sequence: TGTGCCAGCAGTGTGGCGGGGGGCAATGAGCAGTTCTTC. Its translation is CASSVAGGNEQFF. Full variable domain (missing parts from reference TRBV7-2 and TRBJ2-1): GAGVSQSPSNKVTEKGKDVELRCDPISGHTALYWYRQSLGQGLEFLIYFQGNSAPDKSGLPSDRFSAERTGGSVSTLTIQRTQQEDSAVYLCASSVAGGNEQFFGPGTRLTVL.

V usage is TRBV19 and J usage is TRBJ2-4, with D perhaps TRBD2 (6 bases). This CDR3 spans 14 amino acids. Germline V gene sequence: CDR1 LNHDA, CDR2 SQIVND (reference sequence). V was shortened by 5 bases and J by 12 bases, with 20 bases between the two germline ends. The CDR3 DNA follows: TGTGCCAGTAGTTCTACGGGACTCCAGATAAGTCAGTACTTC. It is translated as CASSSTGLQISQYF.

The chain is built from TRBV13 and TRBJ1-4; perhaps TRBD1 as D (5 bases). V gave up 1 base and J gave up 0 bases, with 6 bases separating them. This CDR3 has 15 amino acids. CDR1 is PRHDT, CDR2 FYEKMQ, per germline (reference sequence). The CDR3 nucleotides are TGTGCCAGCAGCTTAGTGGGGGCAACTAATGAAAAACTGTTTTTT. The encoded protein is CASSLVGATNEKLFF. The whole variable domain, filled in from reference TRBV13 and TRBJ1-4, reads AAGVIQSPRHLIKEKRETATLKCYPIPRHDTVYWYQQGPGQDPQFLISFYEKMQSDKGSIPDRFSAQQFSDYHSELNMSSLELGDSALYFCASSLVGATNEKLFFGSGTQLSVL.

This chain connects TRBV3-1 (or the pseudogene TRBV3-2) to TRBJ2-1; 10 positions match TRBD1. The germline V gene encodes CDR1 LGHDT and CDR2 YNNKEL (reference sequence). The CDR3 sequence is 17 residues long. V was clipped by 2 bases and J by 7 bases; unmatched bases: 11. The CDR3 loop is CASSQIKRDRGKNEQFF. The CDR3 region has the DNA TGTGCCAGCAGCCAAATAAAACGGGACAGGGGAAAGAATGAGCAGTTCTTC.